Listed here are 28 T cell receptor beta chains from one sample, sequenced in a study of regulatory T cells in long-lasting Graves disease. Time point described: newly diagnosed GD, antithyroid drugs for less than 3 months. RNA isolated from PBMCs was used to make the TCR library. Combining iRepertoire HTBI primers with Arm-PCR of CDR3 regions, the authors built TCR beta libraries. TCRdb re-analysed the multiplex PCR reads in MiXCR, keeping a single row per CDR3 protein. This table has about 470,000 distinct CDR3 sequences, 15% to 20% appearing once. The same sample was also used in a study of T cells in Graves' hyperthyroidism and ophthalmopathy.

This material consisted of peripheral blood mononuclear cells (PBMCs), taken at new diagnosis, from a patient treated with antithyroid drugs. These receptors originate from a man aged 40-55 years with Graves disease.

CDR3 residues: CASLIPRTDNTEAFF. CDR3 nucleotides: TGTGCCAGCCTCATTCCAAGGACAGACAACACTGAAGCTTTCTTT. This rearrangement joins TRBV25-1 to TRBJ1-1, with D possibly matching TRBD1 (6 bases). Trimming removed 8 bases from V and 2 bases from J, with 18 bases in between. From germline, CDR1 is MGHDK and CDR2 SYGVNS. This CDR3 spans 15 amino acids. Looking up the rest from reference TRBV25-1 and TRBJ1-1 gives the full variable domain: EADIYQTPRYLVIGTGKKITLECSQTMGHDKMYWYQQDPGMELHLIHYSYGVNSTEKGDLSSESTVSRIRTEHFPLTLESARPSHTSQYLCASLIPRTDNTEAFFGQGTRLTVV.

The rearrangement uses TRBV7-9 and TRBJ2-1; 9 nucleotides align to TRBD2. Germline lookup yields CDR1 SEHNR and CDR2 FQNEAQ (reference sequence). The V gene end was trimmed by 1 base and the J gene end by 0 bases; junction bases not matched to a gene: 13. The CDR3 extends over 20 amino acids. The CDR3 nucleotides read TGTGCCAGCAGCTTAGTCCCCACTCGACTAGCGGTGCGCTCCTACAATGAGCAGTTCTTC. Translation gives CASSLVPTRLAVRSYNEQFF.

This chain connects TRBV6-2 or TRBV6-3 to TRBJ2-1; D is perhaps TRBD2 (5 bases). The CDR3 is 14 amino acids. Trimming left V 6 bases short and J 1 base short, with 10 bases between. The germline V gene has CDR1 MNHEY and CDR2 SVGEGT. The chain's CDR3 is CASSAGVSYNEQFF. As DNA, the CDR3 is TGTGCCAGCAGCGCCGGGGTTTCCTACAATGAGCAGTTCTTC.

The V and J genes are TRBV4-2 and TRBJ2-5, with a tentative D call TRBD2 (5 bases). From germline, CDR1 is LGHNA and CDR2 YNFKEQ. CDR3 length: 14 amino acids. V shed 2 bases and J shed 3 bases, with 10 bases lying between them. CDR3 coding DNA: TGTGCCAGCAGCCAATCAGGAGGAGAAGAGACCCAGTACTTC. Translated: CASSQSGGEETQYF.

About this clonotype itself: The germline gene is not matched at one end of the junction; a read error may be the cause. The V gene is TRBV2, the J gene TRBJ1-5; D might be TRBD1 (5 bases). CDR1 and CDR2 from the germline V gene are SNHLY and FYNNEI. The CDR3 consists of 13 residues. DNA of the CDR3: TGTGCCAGCAGTCGAGACGGAGGGGAGCCCCGGCATTTT. Translated: CASSRDGGEPRHF.

The chain links TRBV12-3 or TRBV12-4 to TRBJ1-2, with 8 bases fitting TRBD1. CDR3 length: 12 amino acids. Trimming cost V 3 bases and J 7 bases; bases outside gene matches: 1. The CDR3 region is CASSFTGGGYTF. In nucleotides, the CDR3 is TGTGCCAGCAGTTTCACAGGGGGTGGCTACACCTTC.

Comments on this clonotype: This may be a read error, as it is one base from a much larger clone. This chain uses TRBV29-1 with TRBJ2-4; D unresolved. This CDR3 region has 12 residues. Germline CDR1 and CDR2: SQVTM and ANQGSEA. The V gene lost 4 bases and the J gene lost 8 bases, with 12 bases spanning the gap. CDR3: CSVVTGRDIQYF. CDR3 nucleotide sequence: TGCAGCGTTGTGACTGGTAGGGACATTCAGTACTTC.

Remarks on this clonotype: At one end the junction does not follow the germline gene, possibly because of a read error. The rearrangement joins TRBV6-1 to TRBJ1-3; 8 positions match TRBD1. CDR3 length: 16 amino acids. Germline V gene sequence: CDR1 MNHNS, CDR2 SASEGT. The CDR3 region has the DNA TGTGCCAGCAGGGAAGCGGGACAGGTCTCTGGAAACACCATATATTTT. Amino acid sequence: CASREAGQVSGNTIYF.

The CDR3 region is CASSQDSAAGWVDGYTF. The DNA for the CDR3 is TGCGCCAGCAGCCAAGATAGTGCGGCAGGGTGGGTAGATGGCTACACCTTC. The chain links TRBV4-1 to TRBJ1-2; D is perhaps TRBD1 (5 bases). Between the trimmed V and J ends, which lost 0 bases and 6 bases, there was a span of 20 bases. The CDR3 covers 17 residues. Germline lookup yields CDR1 MGHRA and CDR2 YSYEKL.

This clonotype was seen more than once but under ten times. The rearrangement links TRBV4-1 to TRBJ1-1; D gene ambiguous. Germline V gene lookup returns CDR1 MGHRA and CDR2 YSYEKL. V lost 4 bases, J lost 8 bases, and 20 bases lay in between. The CDR3 extends over 15 amino acids. The CDR3 coding sequence is TGCGCCAGCAGCCCGACATCGTTCGTACAAAAGGAAGCTTTCTTT. This gives the protein CASSPTSFVQKEAFF.

This clonotype was counted ten times or more. The chain employs TRBV13 and TRBJ1-1, with D unresolved. The length of the CDR3 is 12 residues. The V gene lost 5 bases and the J gene lost 1 base, with 5 bases spanning the gap. The germline V gene encodes CDR1 PRHDT and CDR2 FYEKMQ (reference sequence). The CDR3 sequence is CASSPKNTEAFF. The CDR3 nucleotides read TGTGCCAGCAGCCCAAAGAACACTGAAGCTTTCTTT.

The chain employs TRBV10-3 and TRBJ1-1, with D uncertain. The CDR3 length is 14 residues. V lost 0 bases to trimming and J lost 6 bases, with 11 bases between them. Looked up from germline, CDR1 is ENHRY and CDR2 is SYGVKD. Here the CDR3 reads CAISESEHGPEAFF. For the CDR3, the DNA is TGTGCCATCAGTGAGTCGGAACATGGGCCTGAAGCTTTCTTT.

This clonotype was picked up a small number of times. As DNA, the CDR3 is TGCAGTGCTCTACAGGACAATGAGCAGTTCTTC. Translated: CSALQDNEQFF. The gene calls are TRBV20-1 and TRBJ2-1; tentative D call: TRBD1 (5 bases). The V gene's germline CDR1 is DFQATT and CDR2 SNEGSKA (reference sequence). This CDR3 has 11 residues. V lost 5 bases and J lost 5, with 7 bases in between.

Ten or more counts support this clonotype. The chain links TRBV7-2 to TRBJ2-1; unclear D gene. Trimming removed 2 bases at V and 6 bases at J, with 14 bases between. The germline CDR1 and CDR2 sequences are SGHTA and FQGNSA. The CDR3 extends over 15 amino acids. CDR3 coding DNA: TGTGCCAGCAGCTTATTAGGTGTCATCCTCAATGAGCAGTTCTTC. Protein sequence: CASSLLGVILNEQFF.

This clonotype was seen repeatedly, ten times or more. The chain is built from TRBV2 and TRBJ2-2, with 11 nucleotides matching TRBD2. This CDR3 has 20 amino acids. V trimming: 6 bases; J trimming: 6 bases; junction bases outside the gene matches: 21. Germline V gene sequence: CDR1 SNHLY, CDR2 FYNNEI. The CDR3 nucleotides are TGTGCCAGCAGGGGCGGGACAGGCCTACTAGCGGGAGTGCGGCCCGGGGAGCTGTTTTTT. Protein: CASRGGTGLLAGVRPGELFF.

This clonotype showed up many times. Here the CDR3 reads CASSRTGRGRFSNEQFF. CDR3 DNA sequence: TGTGCCAGCAGCCGAACCGGGAGGGGAAGGTTTTCCAATGAGCAGTTCTTC. J is TRBJ2-1 and V is TRBV11-2; the match to TRBD2 covers 8 bases. CDR1 and CDR2 from the germline V gene are SGHAT and FQNNGV. This CDR3 has 17 amino acids. With V trimmed by 5 bases and J by 6 bases, 15 bases remained unmatched. The full variable domain, rest sourced from reference TRBV11-2 and TRBJ2-1, is EAGVAQSPRYKIIEKRQSVAFWCNPISGHATLYWYQQILGQGPKLLIQFQNNGVVDDSQLPKDRFSAERLKGVDSTLKIQPAKLEDSAVYLCASSRTGRGRFSNEQFFGPGTRLTVL.

The chain joins TRBV10-1 to TRBJ2-5, with 14 bases identical to TRBD2. Germline V lookup: CDR1 WNHNN, CDR2 SYGVQD (reference sequence). After removal of 4 bases from V and 9 bases from J, the junction contained 1 base not matched to a gene. This CDR3 comprises 13 residues. The CDR3 sequence: CASSGLAGGPQYF. CDR3 DNA sequence: TGCGCCAGCAGTGGACTAGCGGGAGGGCCCCAGTACTTC.

Comment on this clonotype: Likely a read error: the CDR3 ends without its conserved phenylalanine or tryptophan. This chain joins TRBV29-1 and TRBJ2-1; D gene ambiguous. CDR3 size: 11 residues. Per the germline V gene, CDR1 is SQVTM and CDR2 is ANQGSEA. Trimming removed 4 bases from V and 7 bases from J, with 8 bases in between. The CDR3: CSVVVLNEQFL. CDR3 DNA sequence: TGCAGCGTTGTAGTGCTGAATGAGCAGTTCCTC.

This chain uses TRBV5-1 with TRBJ2-2; 7 bases match TRBD2. The V segment lost 0 bases and the J segment 5 bases; nucleotides outside the gene matches: 7. Germline-derived CDR1 and CDR2 are SGHRS and YFSETQ. The CDR3 is made up of 16 amino acids. The CDR3 sequence: CASSLVGGRETGELFF. As DNA, the CDR3 is TGCGCCAGCAGCTTGGTTGGCGGGAGAGAAACCGGGGAGCTGTTTTTT.

This chain uses TRBV27 with TRBJ2-1, with a possible D match to TRBD1 (6 bases). The CDR3 totals 19 residues. Trimming removed 6 bases at V and 4 bases at J, with 28 bases between. Germline lookup yields CDR1 MNHEY and CDR2 SMNVEV (reference sequence). In nucleotides, the CDR3 is TGTGCCAGCAGCTTGACAGGCAAGGGACGGGCCCGTTATTACAATGAGCAGTTCTTC. Its translation: CASSLTGKGRARYYNEQFF.

This clonotype has a count of ten or more. The V gene is TRBV6-1, the J gene TRBJ1-2; TRBD1 might be the D (6 bases). V lost 6 bases and J lost 9, with 17 bases in between. The CDR3 has 13 amino acids. Per germline, CDR1 MNHNS and CDR2 SASEGT. Here the CDR3 reads CASSPDSLISYTF. CDR3 DNA: TGTGCCAGCAGCCCGGACAGCCTTATCAGCTACACCTTC.

The rearrangement uses TRBV29-1 and TRBJ2-1, with D unresolved. The CDR3 runs to 12 residues. V gave up 1 base and J gave up 4 bases, with 5 bases separating them. CDR1 and CDR2 (germline): SQVTM, ANQGSEA. CDR3 coding DNA: TGCAGCGTTGAAGTAGCTTACAATGAGCAGTTCTTC. Its protein is CSVEVAYNEQFF.

This clonotype was observed many times. V usage is TRBV7-2 and J usage is TRBJ2-1; 15 nucleotides line up with TRBD2. The germline V gene encodes CDR1 SGHTA and CDR2 FQGNSA. The CDR3 is 16 residues long. After removal of 3 bases from V and 7 bases from J, the junction contained 4 bases not matched to a gene. CDR3 protein: CASSFFGLAGGNEQFF. The DNA for the CDR3 is TGTGCCAGCAGCTTCTTTGGACTAGCGGGAGGGAATGAGCAGTTCTTC. Together with reference TRBV7-2 and TRBJ2-1, the CDR3 gives the full variable domain: GAGVSQSPSNKVTEKGKDVELRCDPISGHTALYWYRQSLGQGLEFLIYFQGNSAPDKSGLPSDRFSAERTGGSVSTLTIQRTQQEDSAVYLCASSFFGLAGGNEQFFGPGTRLTVL.

This clonotype appeared a few times. V and J are TRBV24-1 and TRBJ2-5; D ambiguous. CDR1 KGHDR and CDR2 SFDVKD come from the germline V gene. Trimming left V 6 bases short and J 1 base short, with 11 bases between. CDR3 length: 14 amino acids. CDR3 residues: CATSSEETQETQYF. The CDR3 DNA reads TGTGCCACCAGTTCTGAAGAAACCCAAGAGACCCAGTACTTC.

This clonotype was recorded many times. The chain is built from TRBV24-1 and TRBJ2-7; 12 bases map to TRBD2. CDR1 is KGHDR, CDR2 SFDVKD, per germline. Germline trimming cut 4 bases from V and 2 bases from J; bases unmatched to any gene: 2. This CDR3 has 15 residues. The CDR3 here is CATSDRTSGTYEQYF. The CDR3, as DNA: TGTGCCACCAGTGACCGGACTAGCGGGACCTACGAGCAGTACTTC.

This clonotype was detected many times. The rearrangement joins TRBV18 to TRBJ2-7; 7 nucleotides agree with TRBD2. Germline CDR1 is KGHSH and CDR2 is LQKENI. The ends lost 6 bases at V and 0 bases at J; junction bases unmatched: 8. The CDR3 loop spans 15 amino acids. The CDR3 DNA reads as TGTGCCAGCTCGGCTACTAGCGCGAGCTCCTACGAGCAGTACTTC. Its protein is CASSATSASSYEQYF. Full variable domain (missing parts from reference TRBV18 and TRBJ2-7): NAGVMQNPRHLVRRRGQEARLRCSPMKGHSHVYWYRQLPEEGLKFMVYLQKENIIDESGMPKERFSAEFPKEGPSILRIQQVVRGDSAAYFCASSATSASSYEQYFGPGTRLTVT.

This clonotype was recorded at least ten times. V usage is TRBV30 and J usage is TRBJ2-3; D unclear. Trimming removed 4 bases at V and 6 bases at J, with 8 bases between. The CDR3 contains 11 residues. Germline V gene data show CDR1 as GTSNPN and CDR2 as SVGIG (reference sequence). In DNA, the CDR3 is TGTGCCTGGATTGTACGGGATACGCAGTATTTT. This encodes CAWIVRDTQYF.

This clonotype was found many times. The rearrangement links TRBV12-5 to TRBJ2-2, with D maybe TRBD1 (5 bases). The germline gives CDR1 LGHNT, CDR2 FRNRAP. Trimming removed 3 bases at V and 2 bases at J, with 7 bases between. The CDR3 length is 14 residues. CDR3 amino acids: CASGLRTNTGELFF. As DNA, the CDR3 is TGTGCTAGTGGTTTACGGACAAACACCGGGGAGCTGTTTTTT.